Presented here are 28 T cell receptor beta chains from one specimen sequenced in a study of identical twins. TCRdb used MiXCR to reprocess the 5' RACE reads, holding one entry per CDR3 protein. The data show 500,000 to 550,000 distinct CDR3 sequences, approximately 22% seen once. This same sample was also taken into another study, of T cells expressing NK-cell markers.

The material sequenced was CD4+ T cells sorted from blood. Receptor source: a young woman in good health.

This clonotype was seen more than once but under ten times. J is TRBJ1-1 and V is TRBV7-9; D is unclear. Germline V gene data show CDR1 as SEHNR and CDR2 as FQNEAQ (reference sequence). The CDR3 runs 13 residues. The V end was cut by 4 bases, the J end by 1 base, with 7 bases between. The CDR3 protein is CASSSRRNTEAFF. CDR3 coding DNA: TGTGCCAGCAGCTCCCGGAGGAACACTGAAGCTTTCTTT. Full variable domain (missing parts from reference TRBV7-9 and TRBJ1-1): DTGVSQNPRHKITKRGQNVTFRCDPISEHNRLYWYRQTLGQGPEFLTYFQNEAQLEKSRLLSDRFSAERPKGSFSTLEIQRTEQGDSAMYLCASSSRRNTEAFFGQGTRLTVV.

This chain uses TRBV24-1 with TRBJ1-5, with D unclear. CDR1 and CDR2 (germline): KGHDR, SFDVKD. V was trimmed by 4 bases and J by 7 bases, leaving 22 bases between them. The CDR3 spans 17 residues. The DNA for the CDR3 is TGTGCCACCAGTGACTTCGGACGCCCCCAAGGCTGCCAGCCCCAGCATTTT. Its translation is CATSDFGRPQGCQPQHF.

V usage is TRBV9 and J usage is TRBJ2-1; 9 bases match TRBD2. The CDR3 covers 15 residues. Germline CDR1 is SGDLS and CDR2 is YYNGEE. V trimming: 1 base; J trimming: 6 bases; junction bases outside the gene matches: 5. The DNA for the CDR3 is TGTGCCAGCAGCGTACGACTAGCGGATCCCAATGAGCAGTTCTTC. This translates into CASSVRLADPNEQFF.

This clonotype was seen many times. This chain uses TRBV6-2 or TRBV6-3 with TRBJ1-5; TRBD1 matches at 9 bases. Germline V gives CDR1 MNHEY, CDR2 SVGEGT. The CDR3 has 17 amino acids. The V segment lost 6 bases and the J segment 0 bases; nucleotides outside the gene matches: 9. CDR3 amino acids: CASSSGQGSHSNQPQHF. For the CDR3, the DNA is TGTGCCAGCAGCTCGGGACAGGGAAGCCATAGCAATCAGCCCCAGCATTTT.

This chain joins TRBV5-1 and TRBJ2-1, with D tentatively TRBD1 (5 bases). V gave up 5 bases and J gave up 2 bases, with 11 bases separating them. The germline gives CDR1 SGHRS, CDR2 YFSETQ. The CDR3 covers 14 residues. The CDR3 DNA sequence: TGCGCCAGCAGTGGGCAGGGAACCTACAATGAGCAGTTCTTC. It translates to CASSGQGTYNEQFF.

This clonotype was detected a few times. This sequence joins TRBV5-6 and TRBJ2-3, with 7 bases lining up with TRBD2. The CDR3 has 14 residues. Germline trimming cut 2 bases from V and 5 bases from J; bases unmatched to any gene: 5. Germline loops: CDR1 SGHDT, CDR2 YYEEEE. The CDR3 loop is CASSLGPGGDTQYF. The CDR3 DNA is TGTGCCAGCAGCTTAGGGCCGGGAGGAGATACGCAGTATTTT.

This chain joins TRBV20-1 and TRBJ2-1, with D possibly being TRBD2 (5 bases). The V gene's germline CDR1 is DFQATT and CDR2 SNEGSKA (reference sequence). Deletions cut 0 bases from V and 8 bases from J, with 14 bases between. CDR3 length: 14 amino acids. CDR3 in DNA: TGCAGTGCTAGAGATCCAACTAGGGTCCATGAGCAGTTCTTC. Translating gives CSARDPTRVHEQFF.

The rearrangement joins TRBV5-1 to TRBJ2-2; D possibly corresponds to TRBD2 (6 bases). Germline V CDR1 and CDR2: SGHRS, YFSETQ. Trimming cost V 2 bases and J 4 bases, with 15 bases left between them. CDR3 size: 16 residues. Here the CDR3 DNA reads TGCGCCAGCAGCTTCCGAGGGGCGGGGAGCACCGGGGAGCTGTTTTTT. It codes for CASSFRGAGSTGELFF.

The chain uses TRBV20-1 and TRBJ2-7; D may be TRBD2 (6 bases). The CDR3 sequence is 11 residues long. CDR1 DFQATT and CDR2 SNEGSKA come from the germline V gene (reference sequence). The CDR3 reads CSVAEADEQYF. The CDR3 nucleotides are TGCAGCGTAGCGGAAGCAGACGAGCAGTACTTC.

In its sample, this clonotype was seen many times. The chain has TRBV3-1 and TRBJ1-3; D remains unclear. The CDR3 contains 13 residues. The V gene's germline CDR1 is LGHDT and CDR2 YNNKEL (reference sequence). Deletions cut 1 base from V and 8 bases from J, with 9 bases between. CDR3 in amino acids: CASSQGRGYTIYF. Here the CDR3 DNA reads TGTGCCAGCAGCCAAGGACGGGGTTACACCATATATTTT.

The V gene is TRBV2, the J gene TRBJ1-5; possible D gene TRBD1, 5 bases. The CDR3 has 13 residues. Germline assignment: CDR1 SNHLY and CDR2 FYNNEI. Trimming removed 6 bases at V and 11 bases at J, with 17 bases between. The CDR3 DNA follows: TGTGCCAGCAGAGGTGAGGGGATGTGGTCCCAGCATTTT. It yields the protein CASRGEGMWSQHF.

This clonotype was observed a handful of times. The chain joins TRBV20-1 to TRBJ2-4; 10 bases line up with TRBD1. V gave up 6 bases and J gave up 7 bases; unmatched junction bases: 9. CDR3 length equals 14 residues. The germline V gene encodes CDR1 DFQATT and CDR2 SNEGSKA (reference sequence). CDR3 protein: CSARPGQGWNIQYF. The CDR3, as DNA: TGCAGTGCCCGGCCGGGACAGGGGTGGAACATTCAGTACTTC.

This chain uses TRBV5-1 with TRBJ2-2; D ambiguous. Germline CDR1 is SGHRS and CDR2 is YFSETQ. The CDR3 loop spans 16 amino acids. Trimming shortened V by 0 bases and J by 0 bases, and 9 bases separated the two germline ends. CDR3 protein: CASSLVRTSNTGELFF. The CDR3 DNA reads as TGCGCCAGCAGCTTGGTCAGGACCTCGAACACCGGGGAGCTGTTTTTT.

In this sample, this clonotype turned up many times. The V and J genes are TRBV6-5 and TRBJ2-7; weak D call: TRBD2 (5 bases). The germline CDR1 and CDR2 sequences are MNHEY and SVGAGI. CDR3 size: 12 residues. Trimming shortened V by 8 bases and J by 6 bases, and 14 bases separated the two germline ends. The CDR3 region is CASQSGGGEQYF. CDR3 nucleotide sequence: TGTGCCAGCCAGAGCGGTGGCGGCGAGCAGTACTTC.

The V and J genes are TRBV11-2 and TRBJ2-7, with TRBD2 identical over 10 bases. Per germline, CDR1 SGHAT and CDR2 FQNNGV. V gave up 5 bases and J gave up 4 bases; unmatched junction bases: 14. CDR3 size: 17 residues. CDR3 DNA: TGTGCCAGCAGCGTCAGGTGGAGCGGGGGGGGAGAATACGAGCAGTACTTC. Translation gives CASSVRWSGGGEYEQYF.

V usage is TRBV12-3 or TRBV12-4 and J usage is TRBJ1-4, with 7 bases that match TRBD1. CDR3 size: 16 residues. Unmatched junction bases numbered 7, after V lost 5 bases and J lost 1 base. Here the CDR3 reads CASSRRQGGTNEKLFF. CDR3 bases: TGTGCCAGCAGTCGACGACAGGGAGGAACTAATGAAAAACTGTTTTTT.

This clonotype was seen once. CDR3 amino acids: CASSVGPTLYQETQYF. CDR3 DNA: TGTGCCAGCAGCGTAGGCCCTACCCTGTACCAAGAGACCCAGTACTTC. This chain joins TRBV9 and TRBJ2-5; D gene uncertain. The germline CDR1 and CDR2 sequences are SGDLS and YYNGEE. CDR3 length: 16 residues. V was trimmed by 0 bases and J by 0 bases, leaving 12 bases between them. Combining the CDR3 with reference TRBV9 and TRBJ2-5 gives the whole variable domain DSGVTQTPKHLITATGQRVTLRCSPRSGDLSVYWYQQSLDQGLQFLIQYYNGEERAKGNILERFSAQQFPDLHSELNLSSLELGDSALYFCASSVGPTLYQETQYFGPGTRLLVL.

The genes are TRBV5-1 and TRBJ2-5; maybe TRBD2 (6 bases). Germline CDR1 and CDR2: SGHRS and YFSETQ. V was trimmed by 0 bases and J by 5 bases, leaving 14 bases between them. This CDR3 spans 15 amino acids. The CDR3 coding sequence is TGCGCCAGCAGCTTGGCTGCAAGCCGGGGGGAGACCCAGTACTTC. Translation gives CASSLAASRGETQYF.

This chain links TRBV12-3 or TRBV12-4 with TRBJ1-6; D uncertain. This CDR3 has 15 residues. The V end lost 10 bases, the J end lost 8 bases, and 21 bases lay between the germline ends. CDR3 in amino acids: CATTVGRATYSPLHF. CDR3 sequence (DNA): TGTGCCACCACCGTGGGGAGAGCCACATATTCACCCCTCCACTTT.

The J gene is TRBJ1-1, the V gene TRBV29-1; D gene uncertain. From germline, CDR1 is SQVTM and CDR2 ANQGSEA. There are 14 residues in the CDR3. The V gene lost 5 bases and the J gene lost 0 bases, with 13 bases spanning the gap. The CDR3 reads CSVYDRTMNTEAFF. The CDR3 DNA reads TGCAGCGTTTACGACCGAACAATGAACACTGAAGCTTTCTTT.

This clonotype was detected a few times. The CDR3 reads CSTGQGILYEQYF. The CDR3 DNA follows: TGCAGTACCGGACAGGGAATCCTCTACGAGCAGTACTTC. The chain uses TRBV20-1 and TRBJ2-7; 8 positions agree with TRBD1. The germline CDR1 and CDR2 sequences are DFQATT and SNEGSKA (reference sequence). CDR3 length: 13 amino acids. V gave up 8 bases and J gave up 3 bases; unmatched junction bases: 9.

V and J are TRBV9 and TRBJ2-7; 13 positions match TRBD2. V lost 0 bases, J lost 5 bases, and 14 bases stayed unmatched. This CDR3 is built from 19 residues. Germline assignment: CDR1 SGDLS and CDR2 YYNGEE. CDR3 protein: CASSVEPRIGLAGVHEQYF. CDR3 DNA: TGTGCCAGCAGCGTAGAGCCGAGAATTGGACTAGCGGGAGTCCACGAGCAGTACTTC.

This rearrangement joins TRBV6-1 to TRBJ2-7; D possibly corresponds to TRBD2 (6 bases). Between the trimmed V and J ends, which lost 6 bases and 0 bases, there was a span of 15 bases. From germline, CDR1 is MNHNS and CDR2 SASEGT. This CDR3 comprises 15 residues. CDR3 coding DNA: TGTGCCAGCAGGCAACCCCCGGGACTCTCCTACGAGCAGTACTTC. This translates into CASRQPPGLSYEQYF.

This clonotype came up many times. The rearrangement joins TRBV20-1 to TRBJ2-3; D might be TRBD1 or TRBD2, each matching 5 bases. The CDR3 runs 16 residues. Between the trimmed V and J ends, which lost 0 bases and 1 base, there was a span of 14 bases. The germline CDR1 and CDR2 sequences are DFQATT and SNEGSKA (reference sequence). The CDR3 protein is CSARDVQRGGTDTQYF. CDR3 DNA sequence: TGCAGTGCTAGAGACGTCCAGAGGGGCGGCACAGATACGCAGTATTTT.

The chain has TRBV29-1 and TRBJ2-5; D gene uncertain. Trimming removed 6 bases at V and 2 bases at J, with 10 bases between. Germline values: CDR1 SQVTM, CDR2 ANQGSEA. This CDR3 region has 12 residues. CDR3 protein: CSVSGPQETQYF. As DNA, the CDR3 is TGCAGCGTATCCGGGCCGCAAGAGACCCAGTACTTC.

This clonotype was seen only a few times. This chain connects TRBV10-1 to TRBJ2-1, with D uncertain. Per germline, CDR1 WNHNN and CDR2 SYGVQD (reference sequence). This CDR3 contains 17 residues. V lost 0 bases to trimming and J lost 0 bases, with 12 bases between them. As DNA, the CDR3 is TGCGCCAGCAGTGAGTCGAAGCCAGGCCGCTCCTACAATGAGCAGTTCTTC. Its translation is CASSESKPGRSYNEQFF.

In this sample, this clonotype turned up many times. The V call is TRBV20-1, the J call TRBJ1-2; D is unclear. Between the trimmed V and J ends, which lost 6 bases and 8 bases, there was a span of 4 bases. Looked up from germline, CDR1 is DFQATT and CDR2 is SNEGSKA (reference sequence). This CDR3 has 8 amino acids. CDR3 in DNA: TGCAGTGCCGGGGGCTACACCTTC. It encodes CSAGGYTF.

This clonotype turned up a few times. The V and J genes are TRBV10-3 and TRBJ2-1; TRBD1 might be the D (7 bases). With 3 bases removed from V and 3 bases from J, the gap between germline ends came to 12 bases. The CDR3 is 15 amino acids. The germline V gene encodes CDR1 ENHRY and CDR2 SYGVKD. For the CDR3, the DNA is TGTGCCATCAGTGATGGGCAGGGGGGCTACAATGAGCAGTTCTTC. Amino acids: CAISDGQGGYNEQFF.